Listed here is a single T cell receptor (beta chain). This sample is drawn from a study of OX40 agonist ivuxolimab in advanced cancers. Generated by immunoSEQ multiplex PCR, the TCRdb table keeps only in-frame clones and is missing some. This table holds about 54,000 clones, just over 90% found once. V lost 1 base, J lost 1 base, and 2 bases stayed unmatched. Germline values: CDR1 SGHNT, CDR2 YENEEA. This CDR3 has 15 residues. Enrollment shut out patients with autoimmune disease history or systemic immunosuppression. The V and J genes are TRBV11-3 and TRBJ1-1; the match to TRBD1 covers 8 bases. This TCR derives from an adult with an advanced solid tumor such as melanoma, head and neck, liver or kidney cancer. The sample in question was CD4+ or CD8+ T cells sorted from blood, obtained in a trial of the OX40 agonist ivuxolimab. CDR3 sequence: CASSLGTGWNTEAFF. The DNA of the CDR3 is TGTGCCAGCAGCTTAGGGACAGGGTGGAACACTGAAGCTTTCTTT.